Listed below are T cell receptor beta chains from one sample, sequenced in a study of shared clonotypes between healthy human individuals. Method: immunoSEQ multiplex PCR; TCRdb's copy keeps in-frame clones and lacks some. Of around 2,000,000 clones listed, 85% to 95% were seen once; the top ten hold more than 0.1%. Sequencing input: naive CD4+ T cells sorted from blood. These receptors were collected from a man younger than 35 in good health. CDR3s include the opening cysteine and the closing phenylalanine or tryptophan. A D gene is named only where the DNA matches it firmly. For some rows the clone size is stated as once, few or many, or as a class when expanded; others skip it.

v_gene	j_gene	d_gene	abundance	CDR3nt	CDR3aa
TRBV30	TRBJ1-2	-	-	TGTGCCTGGAGTGACAGGGAGAACCATGGCTACACCTTC	CAWSDRENHGYTF
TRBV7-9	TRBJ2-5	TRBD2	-	TGTGCCAGCAGTGCCGGGACTAGCGGGATTCAAGAGACCCAGTACTTC	CASSAGTSGIQETQYF
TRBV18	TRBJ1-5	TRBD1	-	TGTGCCAGCTCGGCCGCAGGGGGCTTGAGCTATGGGCCCCAGCATTTT	CASSAAGGLSYGPQHF
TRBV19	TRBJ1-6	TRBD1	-	TGTGCCAGTAGTCCCCAGACAGGGGGCAATTCACCCCTCCACTTT	CASSPQTGGNSPLHF
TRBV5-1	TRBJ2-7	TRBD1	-	TGCGCCAGCAGCTTGCGACAGGGGGCGGGGAAGCAGTACTTC	CASSLRQGAGKQYF
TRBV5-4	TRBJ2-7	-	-	TGTGCCAGCAGCTTTTGCCGAGGGGGAAACTGCTACGAGCAGTACTTC	CASSFCRGGNCYEQYF
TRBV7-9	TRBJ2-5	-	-	TGTGCCAGCAGCCCTCAAGAGACCCAGTACTTC	CASSPQETQYF
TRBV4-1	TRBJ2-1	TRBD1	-	TGCGCCAGCAGCCTAGTCACCGGGACAGGGAGACACAATGAGCAGTTCTTC	CASSLVTGTGRHNEQFF
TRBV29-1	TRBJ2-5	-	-	TGCAGCGTTGGACCCAGGCTGGCCCAAGAGACCCAGTACTTC	CSVGPRLAQETQYF
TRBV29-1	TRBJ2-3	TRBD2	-	TGCAGCGTTGAAGAAATCGGTAGCGGGGGGTTCACAGATACGCAGTATTTT	CSVEEIGSGGFTDTQYF
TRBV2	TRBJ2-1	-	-	TGTGCCAGCAGCCCCCGGGGCCCGACATTCCATGAGCAGTTCTTC	CASSPRGPTFHEQFF
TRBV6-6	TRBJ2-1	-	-	TGTGCCAGCAGTACACAGGGGGGGGGTTACAATGAGCAGTTCTTC	CASSTQGGGYNEQFF
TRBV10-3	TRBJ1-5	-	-	TGTGCCATCAGTGGGGACCAGGGCAATCAGCCCCAGCATTTT	CAISGDQGNQPQHF
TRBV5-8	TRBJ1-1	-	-	TGTGCCAGCAGACGTACAGGGAGGACTGAAGCTTTCTTT	CASRRTGRTEAFF
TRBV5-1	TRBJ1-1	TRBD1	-	TGCGCCAGCAGCTTGACCAGGACAGGGGTTACTGTGAACACTGAAGCTTTCTTT	CASSLTRTGVTVNTEAFF
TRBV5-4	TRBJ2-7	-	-	TGTGCCAGCAGCAAAGGACACCTTCCCTACGAGCAGTACTTC	CASSKGHLPYEQYF
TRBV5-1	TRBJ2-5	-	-	TGCGCCAGCAGCTTGGAGGGGGTCGGGGAGACCCAGTACTTC	CASSLEGVGETQYF
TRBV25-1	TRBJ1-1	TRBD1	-	TGTGCCAGCAGGGGGGACAGGCGTGAAGCTTTCTTT	CASRGDRREAFF
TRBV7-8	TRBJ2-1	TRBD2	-	TGTGCCAGCAGCTTAGACATTATGGCGGGAGGAGGGGATGAGCAGTTCTTC	CASSLDIMAGGGDEQFF
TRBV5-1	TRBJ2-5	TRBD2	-	TGCGCCAGCAGCTGGACTAGAGGAGAGACCCAGTACTTC	CASSWTRGETQYF
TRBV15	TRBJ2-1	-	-	TGTGCCACCAGCGGGCGGGCGCTATACAATGAGCAGTTCTTC	CATSGRALYNEQFF
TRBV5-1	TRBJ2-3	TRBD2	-	TGCGCCAGCAGCCGCCCCTCATCTAGCGGAGGCACAGATACGCAGTATTTT	CASSRPSSSGGTDTQYF
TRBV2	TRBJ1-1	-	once	TGTGCCAGCAGTGTGTCGGGAATCACTGAAGCTTTCTTT	CASSVSGITEAFF
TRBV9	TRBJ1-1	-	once	TGTGCCAGCAGCATCCAGGGGAACACTGAAGCTTTCTTT	CASSIQGNTEAFF
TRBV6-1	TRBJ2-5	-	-	TGTGCCAGCAGTGAAGCCATAAGGGGAAAGACTACCCTCCAAGAGACCCAGTACTTC	CASSEAIRGKTTLQETQYF
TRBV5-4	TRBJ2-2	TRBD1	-	TGTGCCAGCAGCTTGGCCGCGACAGGGCTGAACACCGGGGAGCTGTTTTTT	CASSLAATGLNTGELFF
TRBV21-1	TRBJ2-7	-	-	TGTGCCAGCAGCCCCGCGGCAGGCCCTTACGAGCAGTACTTC	CASSPAAGPYEQYF
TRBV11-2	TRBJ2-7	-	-	TGTGCCAGCAGCTTAGCAACCCGTCTGAGTGAGCAGTACTTC	CASSLATRLSEQYF
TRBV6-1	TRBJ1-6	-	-	TGTGCCAGCAGTGAAGAAACAGGGATGATCCATAATTCACCCCTCCACTTT	CASSEETGMIHNSPLHF
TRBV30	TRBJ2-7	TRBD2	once	TGTGCCTGGAGCCATTCTAGCGGGAACTACGAGCAGTACTTC	CAWSHSSGNYEQYF
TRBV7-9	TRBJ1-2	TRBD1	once	TGTGCCAGCAGCCCGCAGGGGGGGAACTATGGCTACACCTTC	CASSPQGGNYGYTF
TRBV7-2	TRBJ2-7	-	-	TGTGCCAGCAGCTCGCAAAGGGGCTACGAGCAGTACTTC	CASSSQRGYEQYF
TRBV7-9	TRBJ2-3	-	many	TGTGCCAGCAGCCTCACGGTTCCAGGGTTGGATACGCAGTATTTT	CASSLTVPGLDTQYF
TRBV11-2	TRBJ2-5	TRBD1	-	TGTGCCAGCAGCCCGGACGGGACAGGGTACGAGACCCAGTACTTC	CASSPDGTGYETQYF
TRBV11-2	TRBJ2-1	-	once	TGTGCCAGCAGCTTAGTTGCCGCGTTCCCCTACAATGAGCAGTTCTTC	CASSLVAAFPYNEQFF
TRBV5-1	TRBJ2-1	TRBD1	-	TGCGCCAGCAGCATTGGACAGGGGGATGAGCAGTTCTTC	CASSIGQGDEQFF
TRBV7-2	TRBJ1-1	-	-	TGTGCCAGCAGCCCACAGGGATTGAACACTGAAGCTTTCTTT	CASSPQGLNTEAFF
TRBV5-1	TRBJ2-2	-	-	TGCGCCAGCCAAACGGGAGTGAACACCGGGGAGCTGTTTTTT	CASQTGVNTGELFF
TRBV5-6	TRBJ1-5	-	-	TGTGCCAGCACCCAAGGGGGGGGGTATAGCAATCAGCCCCAGCATTTT	CASTQGGGYSNQPQHF
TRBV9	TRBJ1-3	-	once	TGTGCCAGCAGCGTAGCTCCAGGGTTCGGAAACACCATATATTTT	CASSVAPGFGNTIYF
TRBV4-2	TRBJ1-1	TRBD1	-	TGTGCCAGCAGCCAGGACAGGGGCACTGAAGCTTTCTTT	CASSQDRGTEAFF
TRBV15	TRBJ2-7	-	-	TGTGCCACCAGCCCGATGGCGAGCTCCTACGAGCAGTACTTC	CATSPMASSYEQYF
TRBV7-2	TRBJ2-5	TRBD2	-	TGTGCCAGCAGCTCTTCCAGGACTAGCTATGGGGGGGAGACCCAGTACTTC	CASSSSRTSYGGETQYF
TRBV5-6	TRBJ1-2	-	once	TGTGCCAGCAGCTCGGGATCTCCGTATGGCTACACCTTC	CASSSGSPYGYTF
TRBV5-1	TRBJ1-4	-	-	TGCGCCAGCAGCTTGTATCAGCCTAATGAAAAACTGTTTTTT	CASSLYQPNEKLFF
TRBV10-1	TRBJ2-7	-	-	TGCGCCAGCAGTGAACAGGGAACGCACTACGAGCAGTACTTC	CASSEQGTHYEQYF
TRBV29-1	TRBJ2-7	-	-	TGCAGCGTTGCGACTGTATCCTACGAGCAGTACTTC	CSVATVSYEQYF
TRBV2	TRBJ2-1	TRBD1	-	TGTGCCAGCGAGTGGACAGGCTACAATGAGCAGTTCTTC	CASEWTGYNEQFF